This T cell receptor (beta chain) came from a study of CD4 T cells in relation to SARS-CoV-2 and coronaviruses. At the level of the study: ViraFEST: approximately eleven-day antigen culture of PBMCs, then TCR beta CDR3 sequencing.

TCRdb keeps only in-frame clones here, not all; method: immunoSEQ multiplex PCR. Of approximately 41,000 clones detected, 84% appear once; the ten largest clones hold less than 1.5%. Details on this clone: Its antigen remains unidentified.

For less than eleven days, around 100,000 sorted CD4+ cells grew with T cell-depleted PBMCs and CEF. Sequencing was carried out using naive CD4+ T cells from PBMCs, cultured in vitro. As for subset: naive CD4+ T cells isolated by negative enrichment. The receptor was isolated from an adult with COVID-19.

Written as DNA, the CDR3 is TGTGCCAGCAGCGGGGCGCAGGGGGCCTCCTACAATGAGCAGTTCTTC. Translating it yields CASSGAQGASYNEQFF. The chain employs TRBV4-2 and TRBJ2-1; 8 nucleotides align to TRBD1. With 5 bases clipped from V and 0 bases from J, the junction kept 6 bases outside the gene matches. Germline values: CDR1 LGHNA, CDR2 YNFKEQ. The CDR3 runs to 16 residues.